This T cell receptor (beta chain) was recorded in a study of a mutant IDH1 vaccine in newly diagnosed glioma. A remark on this clone: Its target is unknown.

Profiling relied on immunoSEQ multiplex PCR, and the TCRdb table lists in-frame clones only, not all of them. The sample shows roughly 50,000 clones, about 81% of them seen only once. Documented time point: week 23, last vaccination. In the vaccine, a single dose held 300 ug of the mutant IDH1 20-mer peptide, along with topical imiquimod. This material consisted of PBMCs, taken from a glioma patient whose treatment included an IDH1 peptide vaccine. The TCR was taken from a woman aged 40 to 55 with glioma. Some clones in this sample may be carry-over from other donors' samples.

The DNA for the CDR3 is TGTGCCAGCAGCTCCCACGCCGGAAGCACAGATACGCAGTATTTT. It yields the protein CASSSHAGSTDTQYF. The rearrangement joins TRBV5-5 to TRBJ2-3, with D uncertain. Looked up from germline, CDR1 is SGHKS and CDR2 is YYEKEE (reference sequence). Trimming took off 3 bases at V and 0 bases at J, with 11 bases between the two ends. There are 15 residues in the CDR3.